The following is a T cell receptor beta chain sequence with its context. Its recognized antigen is unknown. No base-level quality is on record; no much larger clone is a single base apart. CDR1 and CDR2, per the germline V gene (reference sequence), are SEHNR and FQNEAQ. V lost 3 bases and J lost 7 bases, and the count of bases not matched to a germline gene is 17. The CDR3, cysteine through phenylalanine, is 18 amino acids long. The read is trimmed to its CDR3 DNA, 54 bases read in frame from base 1. The cohort consisted of 650 to 700 healthy bone marrow donors. At the time of sampling, every cohort member was nominally healthy, though immune exposures that went unrecorded were likely present. The donor tested CMV seronegative, placing the donor among the roughly 350 seronegative members of the cohort. A peripheral blood sample was collected from each donor, and TCR beta sequencing was performed on peripheral blood mononuclear cells. The Qiagen DNeasy Blood Extraction Kit was used to extract genomic DNA from the blood cell samples.

These data originate in a study of cytomegalovirus exposure and HLA in healthy donors (dated by TCRdb to 2015 to 2018). A note on the overall study: According to an earlier analysis of 550 to 700 of the donors, roughly 180 million T cells yielded 95 million to 140 million unique TCR beta sequences and 250 to 350 Gb of sequence data. Approximately 310 gigabases of sequencing data and approximately 85 million unique TCR sequences were included in an early release covering about 700 HLA-typed donors. Of the roughly 390 genotyped donors, less than 90% were placed in the genetic ancestry cluster associated with self-reported Caucasian donors. The study aimed to test whether cataloging public T cell receptors could reveal signatures of past pathogen exposure. The T cell repertoires of roughly 660 subjects were profiled by immunosequencing and related to cytomegalovirus serostatus. A separate validation cohort of about 110 different subjects was used in addition to the 666-subject first cohort. The study combined high-throughput TCR immunosequencing, statistical association of individual TCRs with disease status, and machine learning to predict cytomegalovirus infection status. A later analysis re-analyzed previously published TCR beta repertoires from several hundred donors and added high-resolution HLA genotyping to study TCR occurrence patterns. The later analysis used no new phenotypic data to find candidate immune exposures, relying instead on TCR beta sequences and their occurrence across donors. An earlier analysis of around 540 of the donors applied high-throughput TCR beta sequencing to assess whether each TCR beta V gene segment acted as functional or pseudogenic. Alongside the repertoire data, information on donor age, sex, ethnicity and CMV serostatus was compiled. Genome-wide SNP genotypes for about 55% of the roughly 670 donors were used in a later genetic analysis, which treated that subset as a discovery cohort. All discovery cohort repertoires had been generated on a single sequencing platform. HLA typing covered class I and class II loci at four-digit resolution. Typing coverage varied by locus: roughly 629-640 donors for A, B, C, DRB1 and DQB1; 522 for DQA1; more than 600 for DPA1; roughly 450 for DPB1. About five DR-DQ haplotypes were treated as single units for association and clustering because of strong linkage in the cohort. Among some 400 genotyped donors of the cohort, an average of around 240,000 unique TCR beta nucleotide sequences were sequenced per donor, roughly 20% of them non-productive. The full study reports these points: A later analysis associated 15,000 to 20,000 TCR beta sequences with specific HLA alleles at a false discovery rate of 0.05. Broadly in line with IMGT annotations, most TCR beta V segments showed up in productive rearrangements about 90% or about 30% of the time in an earlier analysis of roughly 590 of the donors. The presence/absence analyses assumed that sequencing depth was roughly uniform across donors, and that assumption may not be true. Only TCR beta chains were sequenced in this cohort, and the absence of alpha or paired-chain data limited detectable features. Strong co-occurrence of HLA alleles, especially DR and DQ, made assigning TCR associations to individual alleles difficult. According to the authors, the approach could potentially be generalized to other disease states and immunological phenotypes. An association between a missense DCLRE1C variant and V-gene and J-gene trimming of TCR beta chains was found in a later genetic analysis and replicated in an independent cohort. For the cohort, immune exposure information was limited to CMV serostatus. The study listed 150 to 200 TCR beta chains as associated with cytomegalovirus. A later analysis found that most CMV-associated TCR beta chains appeared HLA-restricted, with HLA associations seemingly driven largely by CMV exposure. Correlated functional status among segregating V segments might be attributable to linkage disequilibrium, but an unknown experimental factor could not be ruled out. The 87-base-pair reads could not distinguish some IMGT-functional V segments, including TRBV6-2 and TRBV6-3, so those segments were excluded. According to a later analysis, TCR association rates differed among HLA loci, with DRB1 alleles showing the most associated TCRs and HLA-C alleles showing the fewest. In a later analysis, several top co-occurrence clusters were reported to appear linked to parvovirus B19, influenza, CMV and Epstein-Barr virus. While some public TCRs were present in many individuals, most TCR sequences turned up only very rarely across donors. Because some donors lacked HLA typing at each locus, the association tests relied only on the typed subset. A further reported finding was that TCR beta sequences accurately predicted the HLA-A and HLA-B alleles for most subjects in the first cohort. In both the original and validation cohorts, the classifier was reported to diagnose cytomegalovirus status with high specificity and sensitivity. According to a later genetic analysis, donors in an Asian-associated ancestry cluster had fewer N-insertions in productive TCRs than the approximately 650-donor mean. A cluster of highly shared sequence variants was judged likely to be a technical artifact of the sequencing pipeline. In vitro tests confirmed that a few of the cytomegalovirus-associated TCR beta chains recognize cytomegalovirus antigens. Because counts were too low, roughly 18 rarely observed V segments, including chromosome 9 orphons, were left out of the earlier analysis of about 500 of the donors. Compared with equally common non-associated chains, HLA-associated TCR beta chains in a later analysis were more clonally expanded and had lower generation probabilities.

The library was produced with the immunoSEQ multiplex PCR assay. A mixture of 60 forward primers for TCR Vbeta segments and 13 reverse primers for TCR Jbeta segments was used in the multiplex PCR. The CDR3 region of rearranged TCR beta genes was amplified from genomic DNA by a multiplex PCR assay. The amplified TCR beta libraries were sequenced on the Illumina HiSeq System as 87-base-pair reads. On the study's bioinformatics: In a later analysis, some 80 million unique TCR beta chains were counted across the 500 to 700 repertoires, and roughly 9.9 million of these chains were shared by at least two donors. A nearest-neighbor algorithm error-corrected the raw reads and collapsed the reads into unique sequences, merging closely related sequences to remove PCR and sequencing errors. V, D and J gene segments were assigned by aligning CDR3 sequences to IMGT reference sequences. For a sequence to be retained, a match of at least six nucleotides was required to both a V gene segment and a J gene segment. Rearrangements were classified as productive when the CDR3 lacked stop codons and remained in frame with V and J, and all other rearrangements were classified as non-productive. CDR3 was defined by IMGT convention, running from the second conserved V-encoded cysteine to the conserved J-encoded phenylalanine. The earlier analysis of about 640 of the donors excluded any sequence lacking an unambiguous match to a single V gene segment. An earlier analysis of over 450 of the donors classified V segments as functional when productive rearrangements were above 56.7% and as segregating when the standard deviation between donors was above 5%. A statistical classification framework was developed to diagnose cytomegalovirus status using the catalog of TCR beta chain sequences. In a later analysis, V and J genes were assigned by comparing TCR nucleotide sequences against IMGT/GENE-DB human TR gene sequences. Using the TCRdist pipeline, a later analysis assigned CDR3 sequences along with most-parsimonious VDJ recombination scenarios. In a later analysis, each TCR beta chain was defined by its CDR3 amino acid sequence together with its V-gene family, and reads without a unique V-gene family were excluded. To address suspected cross-contamination and a sequencing artifact, a later analysis removed some 620 highly shared, low-generation-probability nucleotide sequences. In a later analysis, a clonal expansion index was calculated for each public chain from normalized within-repertoire ranks of inferred template counts. In a later analysis, generation probabilities were computed with a VDJ recombination model fitted to out-of-frame rearrangements, and the resulting probabilities were checked against IGoR. A later analysis scored TCR-TCR, TCR-HLA and TCR-CMV co-occurrence with hypergeometric tests, applying a repertoire-size bias correction to TCR pairs. False discovery rates were estimated in a later analysis by permuting HLA or CMV assignments 20 times. In a later analysis, co-occurring TCRs were grouped with DBSCAN, and TCRdist sequence similarity was added when clustering was performed within HLA-allele-positive subsets. For co-occurrence clustering, repertoires with fewer than 30,000 or more than 120,000 public chains were excluded, along with a handful of repertoires with anomalous nucleotide sharing. Imported from immuneACCESS, the table was reduced by TCRdb to in-frame sequences with V and J called. These copies leave out some clones; in studies compared against another copy, an unresolved V gene accounts for under half, and the cause of the remainder is not known. V and J calls and clone size are those listed in that table; D and trimming were worked out from the DNA. In this sample the table shows fewer than 250,000 clones, approximately 80% of which occur a single time. The ten largest clones take up about 3.1% of the sample.

This chain is built from TRBV7-9 and TRBJ2-1; 8 middle bases align to TRBD2. What was sequenced was PBMCs. The TCR originated in a man younger than 45 in good health and CMV-seronegative. At the DNA level, the sequence is TGTGCCAGCAGCTTTGCCTCGGGTGGACGGGGGGGCCGAAATGAGCAGTTCTTC. Translation gives CASSFASGGRGGRNEQFF.